These 8 T cell receptor beta chains originate from one sample sequenced in a study of monozygotic twins with inflammatory bowel disease (dated by TCRdb to about 2019). The method behind the library was 5' RACE. The run used an Illumina HiSeq 2500. Reprocessed by TCRdb, the reads give a single entry per CDR3 protein sequence, without DNA. The table of this sample itemizes 160,000 or so distinct CDR3 sequences. The ten most abundant clones make up roughly 2.3% of the sample. The sequenced sample was blood. The receptor source for this set is a human donor with ulcerative colitis or Crohn's disease, or a healthy co-twin of an affected twin (not recorded which).

The gene calls are TRBV4-1 and TRBJ2-2; TCRdb returns TRBD2, unconfirmable since there is no DNA. The CDR3 covers 17 residues. Germline assignment: CDR1 MGHRA and CDR2 YSYEKL. This chain's CDR3 is CASSHVFSRVNTGELFF.

The rearrangement joins TRBV24-1 to TRBJ2-1. This CDR3 is 14 amino acids long. Germline CDR1 KGHDR, CDR2 SFDVKD. The CDR3: CATSDFSGYNEQFF.

The chain employs TRBV4-1 and TRBJ1-1; there is no DNA to check the TCRdb D call of TRBD1. This CDR3 has 15 amino acids. Germline loops: CDR1 MGHRA, CDR2 YSYEKL. CDR3 sequence: CASSHRQGLNTEAFF.

The J gene is TRBJ1-5, the V gene TRBV12-3 or TRBV12-4; TCRdb selects TRBD1, and the lack of DNA leaves this call unchecked. The CDR3 is 16 residues long. This CDR3 is CASSLAGTSRDQPQHF.

The rearrangement links TRBV12-3 or TRBV12-4 to TRBJ1-1; TCRdb lists TRBD1, though no DNA is available to test this call. The CDR3 is made up of 17 amino acids. The CDR3: CASSLVTGAEWDTEAFF.

The chain is built from TRBV11-1 and TRBJ2-1; TCRdb reports TRBD2, a call that lacks DNA to check it against. The CDR3 spans 19 residues. CDR1 is SGHAT and CDR2 is FQDESV in the germline V gene (reference sequence). CDR3: CASSLMGVTSAYLYNEQFF.

The V call is TRBV12-3 or TRBV12-4, the J call TRBJ2-2; absent DNA, TCRdb's TRBD2 call cannot be checked. The CDR3 spans 16 residues. CDR3 loop: CASSPNSGRGSGELFF.

The chain links TRBV7-7 to TRBJ2-1; the D gene TCRdb calls, TRBD1, cannot be checked with no DNA. Germline V gene lookup returns CDR1 SSHAT and CDR2 FNYEAQ (reference sequence). The CDR3 length is 15 residues. The CDR3 reads CASSFGSGGYNEQFF.